What follows is one TCR beta chain and its context. The data derive from a study of OX40 agonist ivuxolimab in advanced cancers. The germline V gene has CDR1 LNHNV and CDR2 YYDKDF (reference sequence). V lost 3 bases to trimming and J lost 6 bases, with 15 bases between them. The CDR3 has 14 amino acids. Measured with immunoSEQ multiplex PCR; TCRdb has only the in-frame clones, and not every one. The sample lists about 93,000 clones, about 91% occurring once. The gene calls are TRBV15 and TRBJ2-7, with a weak D call TRBD2 (6 bases). The clonotype comes from an adult with an advanced solid tumor such as melanoma, head and neck, liver or kidney cancer. Specimen: CD4+ or CD8+ T cells sorted from blood, collected in a trial of the OX40 agonist ivuxolimab. The CDR3 region has the DNA TGTGCCACCAGCAGCCGGGACTCCTCCCTCGAGCAGTACTTC. Encoded protein: CATSSRDSSLEQYF.